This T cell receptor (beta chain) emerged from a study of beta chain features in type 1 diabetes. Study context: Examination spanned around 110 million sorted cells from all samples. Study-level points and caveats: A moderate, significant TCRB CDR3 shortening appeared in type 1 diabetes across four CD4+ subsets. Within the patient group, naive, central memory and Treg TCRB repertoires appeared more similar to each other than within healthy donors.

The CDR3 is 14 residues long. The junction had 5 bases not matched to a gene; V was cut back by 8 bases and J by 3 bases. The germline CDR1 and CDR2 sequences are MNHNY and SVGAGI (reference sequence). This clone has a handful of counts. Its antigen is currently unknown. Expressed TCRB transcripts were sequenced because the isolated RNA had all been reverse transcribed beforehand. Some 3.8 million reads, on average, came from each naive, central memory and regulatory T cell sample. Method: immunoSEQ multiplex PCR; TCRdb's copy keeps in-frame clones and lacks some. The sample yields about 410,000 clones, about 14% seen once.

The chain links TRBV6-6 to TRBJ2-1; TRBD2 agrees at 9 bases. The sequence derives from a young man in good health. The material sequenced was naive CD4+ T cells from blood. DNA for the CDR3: TGTGCCAGCGTACCGACTAGCGGCTACAATGAGCAGTTCTTC. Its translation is CASVPTSGYNEQFF.